This entry lists 32 T cell receptor beta chains sequenced from one sample in a study of shared clonotypes between healthy human individuals. Sequencing used immunoSEQ multiplex PCR; TCRdb keeps in-frame clones, though not all of them. The sample consists of approximately 1.5 million clones, around 98.5% of them appearing once. The sequenced sample consisted of naive CD4+ T cells sorted from blood. Subset defined: CD45RA+ positively selected. These receptors all come from a man aged 30 to 45 in good health.

The CDR3 sequence: CASSQSTGRANYGYTF. The DNA of the CDR3 is TGCGCCAGCAGCCAGAGCACAGGGCGGGCTAACTATGGCTACACCTTC. The chain joins TRBV4-1 to TRBJ1-2, with a weak D call TRBD1 (6 bases). Trimming removed 3 bases from V and 0 bases from J, with 14 bases in between. The CDR3 sequence is 16 residues long. Germline V gene lookup returns CDR1 MGHRA and CDR2 YSYEKL.

This clone appeared a single time. The chain links TRBV5-4 to TRBJ2-7; 7 nucleotides align to TRBD2. Germline assignment: CDR1 SGHNT and CDR2 YYREEE (reference sequence). The CDR3 consists of 15 residues. Trimming at V came to 1 base and at J to 2 bases, leaving 6 bases not matched to a gene. The CDR3 coding sequence is TGTGCCAGCAGCTTGAGGCCTAGCGGAACCTACGAGCAGTACTTC. Its protein is CASSLRPSGTYEQYF.

In this sample, this clone turned up once. V gene TRBV6-5 combines with J gene TRBJ2-2; 7 nucleotides match TRBD1. CDR1 is MNHEY and CDR2 is SVGAGI in the germline V gene. The CDR3 extends over 15 amino acids. The ends lost 3 bases at V and 5 bases at J; junction bases unmatched: 6. CDR3 sequence: CASSYNRGETGELFF. The CDR3 region has the DNA TGTGCCAGCAGTTATAACAGGGGAGAAACCGGGGAGCTGTTTTTT.

Concerning this clone: The junction departs from the called germline gene at one end, perhaps through a read error. The genes are TRBV5-6 and TRBJ2-7; D may be TRBD2 (6 bases). CDR3 length equals 15 residues. Germline assignment: CDR1 SGHDT and CDR2 YYEEEE. In nucleotides, the CDR3 is TGTGCCAGCAGATTGGTGGCGGGAAGTCGGTCCGAGCAGTACTTC. This translates into CASRLVAGSRSEQYF.

Details on this clone: Other nucleotide sequences in the sample specify the same CDR3. The chain joins TRBV5-1 to TRBJ1-2; D unresolved. With 2 bases removed from V and 2 bases from J, the gap between germline ends came to 10 bases. This CDR3 has 14 residues. Germline V gives CDR1 SGHRS, CDR2 YFSETQ. The CDR3: CASSLAGTNYGYTF. The CDR3 DNA follows: TGCGCCAGCAGCTTAGCAGGAACGAACTATGGCTACACCTTC.

The J gene is TRBJ2-2, the V gene TRBV9; 8 positions match TRBD1. From germline, CDR1 is SGDLS and CDR2 YYNGEE. The V and J ends lost 2 bases and 6 bases, in that order; junction bases with no gene match: 3. This CDR3 contains 14 residues. The CDR3: CASSVRGQAGELFF. CDR3 sequence (DNA): TGTGCCAGCAGCGTCAGGGGGCAGGCCGGGGAGCTGTTTTTT.

The V and J genes are TRBV20-1 and TRBJ1-2; no reliable D call. The CDR3 has 10 residues. V lost 4 bases, J lost 5 bases, and 5 bases lay in between. CDR1 and CDR2 from the germline V gene are DFQATT and SNEGSKA (reference sequence). CDR3 nucleotide sequence: TGCAGTGCTAACCTGTATGGCTACACCTTC. Protein product: CSANLYGYTF.

V gene TRBV6-1 combines with J gene TRBJ2-1; D might be TRBD1 (5 bases). The CDR3 has 14 amino acids. Germline V lookup: CDR1 MNHNS, CDR2 SASEGT. The V and J ends lost 3 bases and 9 bases respectively, with 15 bases between them. The CDR3 coding sequence is TGTGCCAGCAGTGAGGATCAGGGTTATACTGAGCAGTTCTTC. Translating it yields CASSEDQGYTEQFF.

The rearrangement links TRBV28 to TRBJ2-7; a weak D match, TRBD2 (6 bases). V gave up 3 bases and J gave up 2 bases, with 11 bases separating them. This CDR3 has 14 residues. CDR1 and CDR2 from the germline V gene are MDHEN and SYDVKM. CDR3 coding DNA: TGTGCCAGCAGTTTTGGGGCGGGGACCTACGAGCAGTACTTC. This encodes CASSFGAGTYEQYF.

This clone came up a few times. Within the sample, other DNA sequences also encode this same CDR3. The J gene is TRBJ2-2, the V gene TRBV18, with D possibly matching TRBD1 (5 bases). This CDR3 spans 13 amino acids. The germline V gene encodes CDR1 KGHSH and CDR2 LQKENI. Trimming removed 2 bases from V and 5 bases from J, with 6 bases in between. This chain's CDR3 is CASSPKGTGELFF. CDR3 nucleotides: TGTGCCAGCTCACCAAAGGGGACCGGGGAGCTGTTTTTT.

The chain is built from TRBV5-1 and TRBJ2-7; D uncertain. The CDR3 totals 14 residues. Germline V CDR1 and CDR2: SGHRS, YFSETQ. The V end was cut by 0 bases, the J end by 5 bases, with 12 bases between. The CDR3 nucleotides read TGCGCCAGCAGCTTGGAGGCAGGCCGGGACGAGCAGTACTTC. It specifies CASSLEAGRDEQYF.

The J gene is TRBJ2-7, the V gene TRBV7-2; a possible D gene is TRBD2 (5 bases). Germline V gene sequence: CDR1 SGHTA, CDR2 FQGNSA. This CDR3 comprises 14 residues. Trimming took off 5 bases at V and 2 bases at J, with 13 bases between the two ends. CDR3 sequence: CASSRVVGAYEQYF. In DNA form, the CDR3 reads TGTGCCAGCAGCCGCGTAGTCGGGGCCTACGAGCAGTACTTC.

The chain carries TRBV10-1 and TRBJ2-7, with TRBD1 identical over 8 bases. V lost 5 bases, J lost 7 bases, and 10 bases stayed unmatched. CDR1 is WNHNN, CDR2 SYGVQD, per germline (reference sequence). The CDR3 runs 14 residues. CDR3 amino acids: CASSTTGATKEQYF. Written as DNA, the CDR3 is TGCGCCAGCAGTACGACAGGGGCTACTAAAGAGCAGTACTTC.

The chain is built from TRBV5-4 and TRBJ1-4; 8 nucleotides line up with TRBD1. CDR3 length equals 15 residues. Germline V lookup: CDR1 SGHNT, CDR2 YYREEE (reference sequence). The V segment lost 4 bases and the J segment 8 bases; nucleotides outside the gene matches: 10. The CDR3: CASSLKTGQAEKLFF. The CDR3 bases are TGTGCCAGCAGCCTGAAAACGGGACAGGCGGAAAAACTGTTTTTT.

The V call is TRBV18, the J call TRBJ2-2; tentative D call: TRBD2 (5 bases). Trimming stripped 5 bases from V and 6 bases from J, with 13 bases between. The CDR3 has 14 amino acids. Per the germline V gene, CDR1 is KGHSH and CDR2 is LQKENI. Here the CDR3 reads CASSYIAGPGELFF. The CDR3 coding sequence is TGTGCCAGCTCATACATCGCGGGCCCCGGGGAGCTGTTTTTT.

This rearrangement joins TRBV4-3 to TRBJ2-2; 14 nucleotides align to TRBD2. The germline V gene encodes CDR1 LGHNA and CDR2 YSLEER. The junction had 9 bases not matched to a gene; V was cut back by 0 bases and J by 9 bases. The CDR3 totals 18 residues. The CDR3 coding sequence is TGCGCCAGCAGCCAAGATCCGGGACTAGCGGGAGATAAGAGGGAGCTGTTTTTT. Its protein product is CASSQDPGLAGDKRELFF.

The CDR3 nucleotides read TGTGCCAGCAGCTTACGGGTGACCCCTAACTATGGCTACACCTTC. It yields the protein CASSLRVTPNYGYTF. This rearrangement joins TRBV11-2 to TRBJ1-2; D gene unclear. Germline CDR1 is SGHAT and CDR2 is FQNNGV. The CDR3 length is 15 residues. The V end lost 2 bases, the J end lost 0 bases, and 10 bases lay between the germline ends.

The chain uses TRBV9 and TRBJ2-7, with D perhaps matching TRBD2 (6 bases). This CDR3 region has 15 residues. V was pared by 0 bases and J by 3 bases, with 13 bases between. The germline CDR1 and CDR2 sequences are SGDLS and YYNGEE. CDR3 in amino acids: CASSVGGGSIYEQYF. CDR3 DNA sequence: TGTGCCAGCAGCGTAGGGGGAGGCAGCATCTACGAGCAGTACTTC.

The CDR3: CASSPRLAGASRAKNIQYF. DNA of the CDR3: TGTGCCAGCTCACCAAGGCTAGCGGGTGCCTCTCGGGCCAAAAACATTCAGTACTTC. The chain employs TRBV18 and TRBJ2-4; 8 nucleotides align to TRBD2. Trimming cost V 2 bases and J 1 base; bases outside gene matches: 13. The CDR3 length is 19 residues. Germline CDR1 KGHSH, CDR2 LQKENI.

This chain connects TRBV11-2 to TRBJ2-7; tentative D call: TRBD1 (6 bases). The CDR3 totals 18 residues. CDR1 is SGHAT, CDR2 FQNNGV, per germline. With 3 bases removed from V and 2 bases from J, the gap between germline ends came to 23 bases. In DNA form, the CDR3 reads TGTGCCAGCAGCTTCACAGGCGGTAATCCAGGGACAACCTACGAGCAGTACTTC. Protein product: CASSFTGGNPGTTYEQYF.

This chain links TRBV19 with TRBJ1-4; 7 nucleotides match TRBD1. The CDR3 is 14 amino acids. Trimming took 6 bases from V and 8 from J; bases not matched to a gene: 9. The germline V gene has CDR1 LNHDA and CDR2 SQIVND (reference sequence). The CDR3 sequence is CASSTTRTGEKLFF. The CDR3 DNA is TGTGCCAGTAGCACTACCAGGACAGGCGAAAAACTGTTTTTT.

V is TRBV27 and J is TRBJ2-7; D is unclear. The V gene's germline CDR1 is MNHEY and CDR2 SMNVEV (reference sequence). V lost 0 bases to trimming and J lost 3 bases, with 6 bases between them. CDR3 length equals 13 residues. CDR3 in DNA: TGTGCCAGCAGTTTATCAGTCGGCTACGAGCAGTACTTC. It specifies CASSLSVGYEQYF.

The chain carries TRBV28 and TRBJ2-1; maybe TRBD1 (6 bases). In germline, CDR1 is MDHEN, CDR2 SYDVKM. This CDR3 region has 16 residues. The V end was cut by 4 bases, the J end by 8 bases, with 21 bases between. This CDR3 is CASSSQQGPLTYEQFF. The CDR3 coding sequence is TGTGCCAGCAGTTCCCAACAGGGACCCCTCACCTATGAGCAGTTCTTC. Together with reference TRBV28 and TRBJ2-1, the CDR3 gives the full variable domain: DVKVTQSSRYLVKRTGEKVFLECVQDMDHENMFWYRQDPGLGLRLIYFSYDVKMKEKGDIPEGYSVSREKKERFSLILESASTNQTSMYLCASSSQQGPLTYEQFFGPGTRLTVL.

This chain links TRBV18 with TRBJ1-4; perhaps TRBD1 as D (5 bases). V lost 8 bases, J lost 4 bases, and 11 bases lay in between. CDR1 KGHSH and CDR2 LQKENI come from the germline V gene. This CDR3 has 13 residues. CDR3 sequence: CASNRDGNEKLFF. The CDR3 DNA is TGTGCCAGCAACCGGGACGGTAATGAAAAACTGTTTTTT.

The chain recombines TRBV13 with TRBJ2-3, with a weak D call TRBD2 (7 bases). CDR1 and CDR2 from the germline V gene are PRHDT and FYEKMQ (reference sequence). The CDR3 has 14 residues. Trimming took 11 bases from V and 2 from J, leaving 17 bases between them. The CDR3 reads CAPRGAGTTDTQYF. DNA for the CDR3: TGTGCCCCCAGGGGAGCGGGGACCACAGATACGCAGTATTTT.

This chain uses TRBV19 with TRBJ2-5, with 10 nucleotides matching TRBD2. With 5 bases clipped from V and 3 bases from J, the junction kept 12 bases outside the gene matches. Germline assignment: CDR1 LNHDA and CDR2 SQIVND (reference sequence). The CDR3 runs to 17 residues. The CDR3 region has the DNA TGTGCCAGTAGTCTTGCTGGTCGGCTAGCGGGAGAAGAGACCCAGTACTTC. Protein sequence: CASSLAGRLAGEETQYF.

The chain couples TRBV5-1 to TRBJ2-7; the D gene is possibly TRBD1 (6 bases). The V end was cut by 1 base, the J end by 3 bases, with 11 bases between. The CDR3 spans 14 residues. Germline-derived CDR1 and CDR2 are SGHRS and YFSETQ. The CDR3 region has the DNA TGCGCCAGCAGCTTGACAGGGACCGACTACGAGCAGTACTTC. Protein product: CASSLTGTDYEQYF.

The gene calls are TRBV11-2 and TRBJ2-3; 9 bases align to TRBD2. CDR3 length: 14 amino acids. Germline assignment: CDR1 SGHAT and CDR2 FQNNGV. The V gene end was trimmed by 0 bases and the J gene end by 12 bases; junction bases not matched to a gene: 7. The CDR3 DNA reads TGTGCCAGCAGCTTAGATTTGCTAGCGGGGCATCAGTATTTT. This codes for CASSLDLLAGHQYF. Full variable domain (outside the CDR3, taken from reference TRBV11-2 and TRBJ2-3): EAGVAQSPRYKIIEKRQSVAFWCNPISGHATLYWYQQILGQGPKLLIQFQNNGVVDDSQLPKDRFSAERLKGVDSTLKIQPAKLEDSAVYLCASSLDLLAGHQYFGPGTRLTVL.

The CDR3 sequence: CASSEAPLTPSTGELFF. CDR3 nucleotide sequence: TGTGCCAGCAGTGAAGCCCCTCTAACGCCGAGCACCGGGGAGCTGTTTTTT. The chain combines TRBV6-1 with TRBJ2-2, with D unresolved. The CDR3 totals 17 residues. The germline CDR1 and CDR2 sequences are MNHNS and SASEGT. V dropped 0 bases and J dropped 4 bases, with 15 bases sitting between them.

The chain combines TRBV11-2 with TRBJ2-1; 12 nucleotides line up with TRBD2. V was pared by 5 bases and J by 6 bases, with 11 bases of the junction left unmatched. The germline V gene has CDR1 SGHAT and CDR2 FQNNGV. The CDR3 loop spans 17 amino acids. CDR3 loop: CASSITLLAGGVNEQFF. CDR3 sequence (DNA): TGTGCCAGCAGCATTACACTTCTAGCGGGAGGGGTCAATGAGCAGTTCTTC.

CDR3 nucleotide sequence: TGCAGCGTGACAGGGATAGTAACATACGAGCAGTACTTC. Translation gives CSVTGIVTYEQYF. V usage is TRBV29-1 and J usage is TRBJ2-7; 7 bases are shared with TRBD1. The length of the CDR3 is 13 residues. Germline V lookup: CDR1 SQVTM, CDR2 ANQGSEA. J gave up 4 bases and V 6 bases, and 9 bases lay outside the gene matches.

The chain links TRBV6-6 to TRBJ1-1; 8 nucleotides align to TRBD1. The CDR3 covers 14 residues. J gave up 2 bases and V 7 bases, and 6 bases lay outside the gene matches. Germline CDR1 and CDR2: MNHNY and SVGAGI (reference sequence). In nucleotides, the CDR3 is TGTGCCAGCACCCCGGACAGGGCTAACACTGAAGCTTTCTTT. Encoded protein: CASTPDRANTEAFF.